This T cell receptor beta chain was sequenced in a study of shared clonotypes between healthy human individuals. Overall study results and limits: Sharing across four donors was highest in naive CD4 (roughly 5%) and lowest in memory CD8 (around 0.4%). Represented genetic and exposure-history diversity was restricted by having few donors. Rarefaction revealed incomplete sorted-subset sequencing despite large depth.

Sequencing used immunoSEQ multiplex PCR; TCRdb keeps in-frame clones, though not all of them. The repertoire holds under 850,000 clones, with over 55% as singletons. V was pared by 0 bases and J by 3 bases, with 7 bases of the junction left unmatched. Germline assignment: CDR1 SGHVS and CDR2 FQNEAQ. CDR3 length: 16 residues. Points on this clone: Its antigen remains unidentified.

The chain is built from TRBV7-8 and TRBJ2-7; 8 nucleotides match TRBD1. What was sequenced was memory CD4+ T cells sorted from blood. Subset meaning: CD45RA-negative fraction. This clonotype was obtained from a woman in her thirties in good health. CDR3 DNA: TGTGCCAGCAGCTTAGCGCGTTGGGACAGGATCTACGAGCAGTACTTC. Encoded protein: CASSLARWDRIYEQYF.